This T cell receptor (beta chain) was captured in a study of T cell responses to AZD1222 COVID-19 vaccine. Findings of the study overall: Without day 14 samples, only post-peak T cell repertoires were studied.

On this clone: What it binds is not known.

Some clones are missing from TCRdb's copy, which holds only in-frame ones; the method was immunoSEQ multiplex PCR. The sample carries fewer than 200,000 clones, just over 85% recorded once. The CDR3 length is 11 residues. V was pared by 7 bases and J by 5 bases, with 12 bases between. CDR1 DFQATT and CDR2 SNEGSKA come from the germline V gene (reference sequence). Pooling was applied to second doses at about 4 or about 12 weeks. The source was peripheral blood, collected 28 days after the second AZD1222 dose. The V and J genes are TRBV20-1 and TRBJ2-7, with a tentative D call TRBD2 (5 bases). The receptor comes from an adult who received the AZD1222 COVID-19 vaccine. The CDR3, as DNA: TGCAGTGGGGGAGCGAACCACGAGCAGTACTTC. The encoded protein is CSGGANHEQYF.